The rows below give T cell receptor beta chains drawn from one sample of a study of blood T cell repertoires in COVID-19. TCRdb keeps only in-frame clones here, not all; method: immunoSEQ multiplex PCR. Of approximately 73,000 clones in the sample, around nine tenths are singletons; the top ten hold approximately 1.8%. What was sequenced was peripheral blood. These receptors came from a woman aged 55-70 years with acute or convalescent COVID-19. Each CDR3 is given with its conserved first and last residue. Fields, in order: V gene, clone size, J gene, D gene, CDR3 DNA, CDR3 protein. A D gene is named only where the DNA matches it firmly. Clone size, where shown, is once, few, many, or a class for clones that have expanded.

>TRBV19|-|TRBJ1-1|-
TGTGCCAGTAGTATATACCTTGAGGGCAGTGAAGCTTTCTTT
CASSIYLEGSEAFF
>TRBV5-1|once|TRBJ1-1|-
TGCGCCAGCAGCACACAGGGTGAGGGAAACACTGAAGCTTTCTTT
CASSTQGEGNTEAFF
>TRBV29-1|-|TRBJ2-5|TRBD1
TGCAGCGTGGGTACAGGGGGAGAGACCCAGTACTTC
CSVGTGGETQYF
>TRBV28|-|TRBJ1-4|-
TGTGCCAGCAGTAAATGGGGCGCTAATGAAAAACTGTTTTTT
CASSKWGANEKLFF
>TRBV7-6|-|TRBJ1-4|-
TGTGCCAGCAGCCCCGGGAGGCGAGGGTCTGAAAAACTGTTTTTT
CASSPGRRGSEKLFF
>TRBV18|-|TRBJ2-7|TRBD1
TGTGCCAGCTCACCATTGGACAGGGCCGAGCAGTACTTC
CASSPLDRAEQYF
>TRBV4-2|-|TRBJ1-2|-
TGTGCCAGCAGCCAAGAGGCGAGCAGGGGCCCCTATGGCTACACCTTC
CASSQEASRGPYGYTF
>TRBV7-9|-|TRBJ1-3|-
TGTGCCAGCAGCTCCCAATGGGGGCAGGGAAACACCATATATTTT
CASSSQWGQGNTIYF
>TRBV5-5|-|TRBJ1-3|TRBD1
TGTGCCAGCAGCTTGGCCCCAACGAACAGGGGATCTGGAAACACCATATATTTT
CASSLAPTNRGSGNTIYF
>TRBV30|once|TRBJ1-5|TRBD1
TGTGCCTGGAGTGTAGGGACAGTGAAAAATCAGCCCCAGCATTTT
CAWSVGTVKNQPQHF
>TRBV5-1|-|TRBJ2-3|-
TGCGCCAGCAGCTCTGGCACAGATACGCAGTATTTT
CASSSGTDTQYF
>TRBV12-5|-|TRBJ1-2|-
TGTGCTAGTGGTTTAACCGGGACTAACTATGGCTACACCTTC
CASGLTGTNYGYTF
>TRBV6-5|-|TRBJ2-7|TRBD2
TGTGCCAGCAGACACCTAGCGGGAGGTGGGGACGAGCAGTACTTC
CASRHLAGGGDEQYF
>TRBV27|once|TRBJ2-2|TRBD2
TGTGCCAGCAGCCCCGAACCGGGACTAGCGGGAGTGACGGACCCGAATGGGGAGCTGTTTTTT
CASSPEPGLAGVTDPNGELFF
>TRBV6-2/TRBV6-3|-|TRBJ1-2|-
TGTGCCAGCAGTAACCCAGACAGGTTTGGCTACACCTTC
CASSNPDRFGYTF
>TRBV4-1|-|TRBJ1-6|-
TGCGCCAGCAGCCAAGATGGGGGCTGGTATTCACCCCTCCACTTT
CASSQDGGWYSPLHF
>TRBV5-1|-|TRBJ2-7|-
TGCGCCAGCAGGGTAGGGAGCACCTACGAGCAGTACTTC
CASRVGSTYEQYF
>TRBV6-5|-|TRBJ1-1|-
TGTGCCAGCAGTTCCCACCCCGCCCAGGTAGCTTTCTTT
CASSSHPAQVAFF
>TRBV11-3|-|TRBJ2-1|-
TGTGCCAGCAGCTTAAGCCGGGTCGATGAGCAGTTCTTC
CASSLSRVDEQFF
>TRBV29-1|-|TRBJ2-2|TRBD1
TGCAGCGTCGGACAGGGCCAGAACACCGGGGAGCTGTTTTTT
CSVGQGQNTGELFF
>TRBV9|-|TRBJ2-3|TRBD2
TGTGCCAGCAGCGTAGGAAGCGGGAGAGGCACAGATACGCAGTATTTT
CASSVGSGRGTDTQYF
>TRBV5-1|-|TRBJ2-7|-
TGCGCCAGCAGCTTGGAAGGGAGGGGGAATAGAAACGAGCAGTACTTC
CASSLEGRGNRNEQYF
>TRBV24-1|-|TRBJ2-5|TRBD2
TGTGCCACCAGTGAGTCCCTGGGAGGGCAGGAGACCCAGTACTTC
CATSESLGGQETQYF
>TRBV2|-|TRBJ1-2|-
TGTGCCAGCACCAGTGAGACACCCTATGGCTACACCTTC
CASTSETPYGYTF
>TRBV3-1/TRBV3-2|-|TRBJ1-1|-
TGTGCCAGCAGCCAAGTGCCAGGGAACACTGAAGCTTTCTTT
CASSQVPGNTEAFF
>TRBV19|-|TRBJ1-1|-
TGTGCCAGTAGTATGATTGAGGTCAGGGTAGGCACTGAAGCTTTCTTT
CASSMIEVRVGTEAFF
>TRBV27|-|TRBJ2-1|-
TGTGCCAGCAGTGCAGGGGGGCCGTACAATGAGCAGTTCTTC
CASSAGGPYNEQFF
>TRBV19|-|TRBJ1-2|TRBD1
TGTGCCAGTACCCGGGACAGGAGAGCTAACTATGGCTACACCTTC
CASTRDRRANYGYTF
>TRBV5-5|-|TRBJ2-7|-
TGTGCCAGCAGCTTCCCAGGGGCCTTCGGCTACGAGCAGTACTTC
CASSFPGAFGYEQYF
>TRBV18|once|TRBJ2-1|-
TGTGCCAGCTCACCACGGGAGCGCAGCTACAATGAGCAGTTCTTC
CASSPRERSYNEQFF
>TRBV30|-|TRBJ2-1|TRBD2
TGTGCCTGGACCCATAGCGGGGGGGCCGTCGATGAGCAGTTCTTC
CAWTHSGGAVDEQFF
>TRBV7-2|-|TRBJ1-6|TRBD1
TGTGCCAGCCGGTGGGACAGGGTGGCCCCCCTCCACTTT
CASRWDRVAPLHF
>TRBV6-4|-|TRBJ2-1|-
TGTGCCAGCAGTGATGGGGAGCGCAATGAGCAGTTCTTC
CASSDGERNEQFF
>TRBV5-1|-|TRBJ1-1|-
TGCGCCAGCATATCAGGGCCCGGCATGAACACTGAAGCTTTCTTT
CASISGPGMNTEAFF
>TRBV7-2|-|TRBJ2-7|TRBD1
TGTGCCAGCAGCCTCCCGGGACAGGGGAATAACGAGCAGTACTTC
CASSLPGQGNNEQYF
>TRBV7-3|-|TRBJ2-7|TRBD2
TGTGCCAGCAGCCCCCCCGGACTAGCGGGTACCTACGAGCAGTACTTC
CASSPPGLAGTYEQYF